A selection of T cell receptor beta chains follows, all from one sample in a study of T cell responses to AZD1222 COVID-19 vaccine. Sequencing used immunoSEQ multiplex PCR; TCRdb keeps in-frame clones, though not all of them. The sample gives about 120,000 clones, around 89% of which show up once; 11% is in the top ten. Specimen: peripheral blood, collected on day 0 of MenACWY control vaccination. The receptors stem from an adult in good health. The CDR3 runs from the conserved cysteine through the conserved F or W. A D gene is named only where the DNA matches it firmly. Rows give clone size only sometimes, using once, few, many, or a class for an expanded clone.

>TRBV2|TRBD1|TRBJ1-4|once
CASQGEVIGFF
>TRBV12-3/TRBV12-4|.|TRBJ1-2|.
CASSSTGNYGYTF
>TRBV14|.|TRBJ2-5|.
CASSQTGWYETQYF
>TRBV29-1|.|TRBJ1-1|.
CSAKESSQSAFF
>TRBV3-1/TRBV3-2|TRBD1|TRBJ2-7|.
CASSQAPGQGYEQYF
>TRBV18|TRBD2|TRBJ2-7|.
CASQFASGSGYEQYF
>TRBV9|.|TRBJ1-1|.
CASRPSLLNTEAFF
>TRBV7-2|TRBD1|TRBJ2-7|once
CASSLATGSSYEQYF
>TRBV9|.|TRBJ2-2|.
CASSVALVRTVNTGELFF
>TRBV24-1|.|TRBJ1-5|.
CATSDGNQPQHF
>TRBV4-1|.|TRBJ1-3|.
CASSQDWQSSGNTIYF
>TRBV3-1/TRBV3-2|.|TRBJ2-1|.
CASSQKGRDGDPSYNEQFF
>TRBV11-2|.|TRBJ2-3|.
CASSPKGTRDTQYF
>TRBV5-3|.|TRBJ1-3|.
CARSSRTDSGNTIYF
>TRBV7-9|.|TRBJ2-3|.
CASSEPGRARTDTQYF
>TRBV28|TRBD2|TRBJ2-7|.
CASSSPTSGKIYEQYF
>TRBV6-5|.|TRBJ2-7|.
CAPSPGRVHEQYF
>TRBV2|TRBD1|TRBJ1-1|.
CASSDRGRGTEAFF
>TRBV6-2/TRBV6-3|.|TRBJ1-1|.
CASSYSAKTEAFF
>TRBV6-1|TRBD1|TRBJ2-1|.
CASSEAPRQGAREQFF
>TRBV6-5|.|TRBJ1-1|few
CASSRDINTEAFF
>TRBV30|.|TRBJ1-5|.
CAWSEGSSNQPQHF
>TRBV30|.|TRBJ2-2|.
CAWSGASETGELFF
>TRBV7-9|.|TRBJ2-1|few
CASSFTGMGAYNEQFF
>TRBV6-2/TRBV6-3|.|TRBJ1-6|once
CASSSNSPLHF
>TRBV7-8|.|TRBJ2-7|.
CASSLGSGGAGQYF
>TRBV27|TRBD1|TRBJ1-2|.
CASSGRGTGYTF
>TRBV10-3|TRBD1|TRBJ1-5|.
CAISESFTGGNQPQHF
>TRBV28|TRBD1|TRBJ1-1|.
CASRQRYRDRGVNTEAFF
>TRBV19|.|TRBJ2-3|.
CASSAGTQYF
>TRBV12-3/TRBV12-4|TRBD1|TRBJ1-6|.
CASGNRGNSPLHF
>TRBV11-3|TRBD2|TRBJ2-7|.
CASSSRAGSGYYEQYF
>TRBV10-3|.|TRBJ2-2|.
CAISDDGHNTGELFF
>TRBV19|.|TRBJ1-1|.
CASSLGTEAFF
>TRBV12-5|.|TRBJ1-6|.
CASGHREDSPLHF
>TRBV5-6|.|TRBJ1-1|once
CASSFTVANTEAFF
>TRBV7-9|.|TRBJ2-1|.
CASSNSGNNEQFF
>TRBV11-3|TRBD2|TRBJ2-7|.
CASSLTSGGSYEQYF
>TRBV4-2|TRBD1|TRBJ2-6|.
CASTGQGLLLSASGANVLTF
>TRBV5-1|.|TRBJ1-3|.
CASSLAGFSGNTIYF
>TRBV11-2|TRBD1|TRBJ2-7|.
CASSHPGQGTYEQYF
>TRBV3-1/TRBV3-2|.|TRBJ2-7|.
CASSRRMALNSSEQYF
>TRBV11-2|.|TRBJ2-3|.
CASSAQGRSTDTQYF
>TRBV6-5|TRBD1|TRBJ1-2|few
CASSYSTGGDYGYTF
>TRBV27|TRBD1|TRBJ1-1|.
CASSRPGTGVLNTEAFF
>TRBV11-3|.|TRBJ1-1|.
CASSFRGEAFF
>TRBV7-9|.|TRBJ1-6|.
CASSFREQNSPLHF
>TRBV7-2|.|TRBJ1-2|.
CASSFGGGVTNTF
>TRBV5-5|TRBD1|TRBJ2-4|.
CASSGQVDHIQYF
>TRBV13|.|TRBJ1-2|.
CASSLNMGGGYGYTF
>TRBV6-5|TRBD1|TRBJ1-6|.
CASSRTGANSPLHF
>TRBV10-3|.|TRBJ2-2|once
CAISTRTLESNTGELFF
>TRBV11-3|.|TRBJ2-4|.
CASSLASETKNIQYF
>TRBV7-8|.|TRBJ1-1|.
CASSQGVTEAFF
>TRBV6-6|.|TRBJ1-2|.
CAGARDGLSYGYTF
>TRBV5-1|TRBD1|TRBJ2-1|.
CASRAGTGLNEQFF